This TCR beta chain was sequenced in a study of T cells expressing NK-cell markers. Across the study: The TCR beta repertoires were obtained from sorted CD3+CD56+NKG2C+, CD3+CD56+NKG2C- and CD3+CD56-NKG2C+ T cells. Seropositivity for HCMV was found in seven of the eight sequenced donors, with one seronegative. Notes on the study in general: For a handful of donors, these clonotypes were likewise the leading ones in the CD3+CD56-NKG2C+ fraction.

CDR1 and CDR2 (germline): SGHDT, YYEEEE. The CDR3 extends over 15 amino acids. As for this clonotype: The antigen is not known.

The cDNA for TCR beta came from 5'RACE template switching with UMIs. TCRdb re-called the 5' RACE reads, yielding one record per CDR3 amino acid sequence without DNA. The listing contains about 140,000 distinct CDR3 sequences. V usage is TRBV5-6 and J usage is TRBJ2-3. The sequenced sample consisted of blood T cells: a sorted CD56 or NKG2C T cell subset, CD4+ or CD8+ T cells, or bulk PBMC T cells (not recorded which). The sequence came from a man younger than 35 in good health. The CDR3: CASSLDLLSTDTQYF.